This T cell receptor beta chain emerged from a study of shared T cell receptors in the human thymus (dated by TCRdb to about 2021). Concerning the study at large: The study examined how the human thymus generates shared, self-reactive T-cell receptor alpha chains.

Receptor libraries were prepared by the immunoSEQ multiplex PCR assay. Not all clones reach the TCRdb copy of this immuneACCESS table, which keeps in-frame sequences only. Checked studies attribute under half of the gap to unresolved V genes and leave the rest unexplained. The sample table contains some 720,000 clones; only one count was recorded for 88% of them. The top ten constitute 0.0095% to 0.011% of the sample. As for this clone: The target of this receptor is not known. One base away there is no much larger clone; base qualities are not given.

The germline V gene sets CDR1 to SGHDN and CDR2 to FVKESK. The germline ends are 14 bases apart after V is trimmed by 3 bases and J by 5 bases. Inclusive of the bounding cysteine and phenylalanine, the CDR3 is 15 residues long. The entry retains the CDR3 DNA only, 45 bases that are in frame from base 1. The same sample was also used in a study of human thymus T cells. The second investigation adds: Donors were immunologically healthy infants undergoing open corrective cardiac surgery for congenital heart defects in Finland. The thymus tissue came from surgical resects taken out during corrective cardiac surgery. Both the thymic and the peripheral blood repertoires appeared to show biased V and J gene segment usage. The related research found that thymic TCR repertoires overlapped highly between unrelated individuals. The study used seven to nine infant thymus samples plus four related peripheral blood samples to characterize TCR alpha and beta repertoires. The cohort included over five male and two female infants, with donor ages spanning 7 to 244 days. Thymocytes were freed from the tissue by mechanical means and kept at -70 degrees C as pellets of roughly 8.5-31 million cells. A QIAsymphony instrument was used to extract genomic DNA from the frozen cell pellets. Using the immunoSEQ multiplex PCR assay, the TCRB and TCRAD loci were amplified from a standardized quantity of quality-controlled genomic DNA. The V(D)J region was spanned by amplicons of a length sufficient to cover the CDR3 and to identify V and J genes. The commercial immunoSEQ service was used to sequence amplicons on an Illumina platform. Primer bias and sequencing errors were corrected using previously described methods, and TCRAD and TCRB definitions followed the IMGT database. The repertoires were analysed using immunoSEQ Analyzer 3.0 and VDJTools for basic statistics, V/J segment usage, diversity estimates, rarefaction and pairwise overlap. Diversity was estimated with Chao1, ChaoE, Efron-Thisted, Shannon and inverse Simpson indices, and also on datasets down-sampled to the smallest sample. Repertoire overlap was assessed by strict matching of CDR3 nucleotide sequence, V gene and J gene, and clustering was done by Jaccard-based multidimensional scaling. On average, thymus samples yielded roughly 770,000 unique TCRB clonotypes, whereas blood samples yielded approximately 90,000.

This sequence was found in a boy in the first two years of life with a congenital heart defect. Donor details come from another sample of the same person, matched by shared clones. Sequencing was done on a sample of thymocytes. The sequence links TRBV14 to TRBJ2-1, with TRBD1 as a weak D call on 6 bases. The CDR3 in this case is CASSQGPGTHNEQFF. The base sequence is TGTGCCAGCAGCCAGGGACCCGGGACACACAATGAGCAGTTCTTC.